Detailed here is one T cell receptor (beta chain). The source of the sample is a study of blood T cell repertoires in COVID-19. Study-level information: COVID-19 samples from acute and convalescent phases originated in the United States, Italy and Spain. From T cells, B-cell-depleted T cells, or PBMCs came the material, which was cDNA or gDNA.

CDR3 size: 14 residues. Looked up from germline, CDR1 is SGDLS and CDR2 is YYNGEE. J was trimmed by 5 bases and V by 0 bases; bases with no gene match: 2. In the original analysis: Reference gene primer amplification in the assay estimated nucleated cell counts. This table comes from immunoSEQ multiplex PCR, and its TCRdb copy is limited to in-frame clones, with some not included. V, J and clone size derive from that table, while D and trimming were established from the DNA sequence. The data show about 160,000 clones, with approximately 91% seen just once and more than 2% held by the top ten. Input material: peripheral blood. This clonotype was sampled from a man aged 18 to 29 with acute or convalescent COVID-19. The gene calls are TRBV9 and TRBJ1-2, with TRBD1 identical over 9 bases. The chain's CDR3 is CASSVDGTGYGYTF. CDR3 nucleotides: TGTGCCAGCAGCGTAGATGGGACAGGGTATGGCTACACCTTC.